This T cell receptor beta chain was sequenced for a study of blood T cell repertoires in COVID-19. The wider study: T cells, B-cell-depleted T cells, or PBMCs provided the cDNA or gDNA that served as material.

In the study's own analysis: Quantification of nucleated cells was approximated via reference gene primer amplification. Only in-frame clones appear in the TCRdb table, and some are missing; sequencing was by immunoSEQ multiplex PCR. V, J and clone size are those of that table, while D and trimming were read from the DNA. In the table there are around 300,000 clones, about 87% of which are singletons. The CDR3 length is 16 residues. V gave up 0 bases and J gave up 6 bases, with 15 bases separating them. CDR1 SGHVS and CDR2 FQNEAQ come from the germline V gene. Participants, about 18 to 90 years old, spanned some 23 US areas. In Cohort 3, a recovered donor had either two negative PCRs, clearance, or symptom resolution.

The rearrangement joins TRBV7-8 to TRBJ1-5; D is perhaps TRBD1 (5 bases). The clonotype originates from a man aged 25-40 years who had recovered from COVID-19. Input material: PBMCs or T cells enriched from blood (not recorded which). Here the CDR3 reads CASSLAPGTPPQPQHF. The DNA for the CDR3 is TGTGCCAGCAGCTTAGCGCCCGGGACTCCCCCTCAGCCCCAGCATTTT.